Presented here are 8 T cell receptor delta chains from one specimen sequenced in a study of γδ T cells in repeated Plasmodium falciparum infection. TCRdb fed the multiplex PCR reads to CATT. The sample includes tens of thousands of delta-chain clones, about 1.5% seen only once; the top ten take 14% to 15%. Flow sorting of PBMC yielded separate Vgamma9/Vdelta2+ and Vdelta2-negative gammadelta T cell populations for bulk repertoire analysis. Source material: gamma-delta T cells from blood. These receptor sequences come from a pool of human donors (malaria-infected and uninfected, not separated).

The table lists this clone with many counts. TCRdb records a much larger clone's protein for this DNA, with a difference at residue 16 that likely arises from a read error; the protein given is the translation of the DNA. The chain combines TRDV1 with TRDJ1; a possible D gene is TRDD3 (5 bases). CDR1 is TSWWSYY and CDR2 is QGS in the germline V gene. V lost 1 base and J 0 bases, leaving 42 bases between the germline ends. CDR3 size: 26 residues. In DNA form, the CDR3 reads TGTGCTCTTGGGGAACCTTCACCCTTTTCTACGTTTATACTACTGGAGGCCCCGGCGTACACCGATAAACTCATCTTT. Translating it yields CALGEPSPFSTFILLEAPAYTDKLIF.

As regards this clone: This probably arose from a read error, given a far larger clone one base away. Distinct nucleotide sequences in the sample also encode this CDR3. Here the CDR3 reads CAFSSQHGLTTDKLIF. CDR3 nucleotides: TGTGCCTTTAGCTCCCAACACGGTTTGACCACCGATAAACTCATCTTC. The chain is built from TRDV3 and TRDJ1; D is ambiguous. The CDR3 has 16 amino acids. CDR1 TVYSNPD and CDR2 GDNSRS come from the germline V gene (reference sequence). The full variable domain, in which reference TRDV3 and TRDJ1 provide the parts outside the CDR3, is CDKVTQSSPDQTVASGSEVVLLCTYDTVYSNPDLFWYRIRPDYSFQFVFYGDNSRSEGADFTQGRFSVKHILTQKAFHLVISPVRTEDSATYYCAFSSQHGLTTDKLIFGKGTRVTVEP.

There are many counts of this clone. TCRdb assigns this DNA the protein of a much larger clone, which departs from its translation at residue 8; this likely reflects a read error, and the protein shown comes from translating the DNA. The chain uses TRDV1 and TRDJ1; 10 nucleotides line up with TRDD3. Germline lookup yields CDR1 TSWWSYY and CDR2 QGS. Losses at the gene ends were 0 bases for V and 1 base for J; bases not matched to a gene: 14. CDR3 length: 20 amino acids. The CDR3 sequence is CALGELFLLRGIRSTDKLIF. The DNA of the CDR3 is TGTGCTCTTGGGGAACTTTTCCTCCTACGGGGGATACGATCCACCGATAAACTCATCTTT.

In this sample, this clone turned up many times. J is TRDJ1 and V is TRDV1; 9 nucleotides line up with TRDD3. Germline assignment: CDR1 TSWWSYY and CDR2 QGS. The ends lost 3 bases at V and 2 bases at J; junction bases unmatched: 22. This CDR3 is built from 21 residues. The CDR3 region has the DNA TGTGCTCTTGGGGATTCTACGGGAATTTACTGGGGGACTAGGGGGACCGATAAACTCATCTTT. It is translated as CALGDSTGIYWGTRGTDKLIF.

As concerns this clone: TCRdb assigns this DNA the protein of a much larger clone, which departs from its translation at residue 3; this likely reflects a read error, and the protein shown comes from translating the DNA. J is TRDJ1 and V is TRDV1, with TRDD3 matching over 13 bases. The CDR3 is 23 amino acids. Germline-derived CDR1 and CDR2 are TSWWSYY and QGS. The CDR3 nucleotides read TGTGCTGTTGGGGAAATTGGGGGAACTTCCTCTTCATACTGGGGGATACGGACCGATAAACTCATCTTT. This encodes CAVGEIGGTSSSYWGIRTDKLIF.

The sample holds a few counts of this clone. A far larger clone is a single base away, which makes a read error likely. Other DNA sequences in this sample translate to the same CDR3. The CDR3 protein is CAFNDLTLFETTDVGDSSWDTRQMFF. The CDR3, as DNA: TGTGCCTTTAATGATCTAACCCTCTTCGAGACTACTGATGTGGGGGACAGCTCCTGGGACACCCGACAGATGTTCTTC. J is TRDJ3 and V is TRDV3; 7 bases match TRDD3. Germline CDR1 TVYSNPD, CDR2 GDNSRS (reference sequence). This CDR3 contains 26 residues.

Points on this clone: The translation of this DNA and the TCRdb protein of a much larger clone differ at residue 7, probably owing to a read error; the protein shown here is translated from the DNA. The chain joins TRDV1 to TRDJ1, with 10 nucleotides matching TRDD3. Germline V gene data show CDR1 as TSWWSYY and CDR2 as QGS. The CDR3 sequence is 18 residues long. J was trimmed by 10 bases and V by 1 base; bases with no gene match: 18. In nucleotides, the CDR3 is TGTGCTCTTGGGGAACCGCCGGAACTTGGGACTGGGGGATGGAGACTCATCTTT. It specifies CALGEPPELGTGGWRLIF.

This clone was seen at least ten times. With a far larger clone one base away, a read error is the likely cause. This specimen includes other DNA sequences encoding the same CDR3. This chain joins TRDV1 and TRDJ1; D not certain. The CDR3 extends over 21 amino acids. The V gene's germline CDR1 is TSWWSYY and CDR2 QGS. Trimming left V 0 bases short and J 0 bases short, with 26 bases between. CDR3 sequence reads: CALGELAVAGSSRWYTDKLIF. In DNA, the CDR3 is TGTGCTCTTGGGGAACTGGCGGTGGCGGGGTCCTCAAGGTGGTACACCGATAAACTCATCTTT.